These T cell receptor beta chains were read from a single sample in a study of shared clonotypes between healthy human individuals. The method was immunoSEQ multiplex PCR; TCRdb's version includes in-frame clones alone and lacks a portion of them. This sample has 2 million to 3 million clones, with more than 90% found just once. The sequencing input was naive CD4+ T cells sorted from blood. These receptors were obtained from a man between 18 and 29 years old in good health. Each CDR3 is given with its conserved first and last residue. Fields, in order: D gene, V gene, clone size, J gene, CDR3 length, CDR3 DNA, CDR3 protein. The D gene is left open where the match is weak. For some rows the clone size is stated as once, few or many, or as a class when expanded; others skip it.

D gene: -
V gene: TRBV6-6
clone size: once
J gene: TRBJ2-7
CDR3 length: 13
CDR3 DNA: TGTGCCAGCAAACCGGGCCTCTCCTACGAGCAGTACTTC
CDR3 protein: CASKPGLSYEQYF

D gene: -
V gene: TRBV6-1
clone size: -
J gene: TRBJ2-5
CDR3 length: 12
CDR3 DNA: TGTGCCAGCCGTAAGACAAAAGAGACCCAGTACTTC
CDR3 protein: CASRKTKETQYF

D gene: -
V gene: TRBV28
clone size: -
J gene: TRBJ2-7
CDR3 length: 13
CDR3 DNA: TGTGCCAGCAGAAATGACCCTTTCTACGAGCAGTACTTC
CDR3 protein: CASRNDPFYEQYF

D gene: -
V gene: TRBV5-6
clone size: -
J gene: TRBJ1-4
CDR3 length: 14
CDR3 DNA: TGTGCCAGCAGCTTAATGGGTAGGGAAGAAAAACTGTTTTTT
CDR3 protein: CASSLMGREEKLFF

D gene: TRBD2
V gene: TRBV5-6
clone size: -
J gene: TRBJ2-3
CDR3 length: 15
CDR3 DNA: TGTGCCAGCAGCCGGGGGGGAACAAGGACAGATACGCAGTATTTT
CDR3 protein: CASSRGGTRTDTQYF

D gene: -
V gene: TRBV6-6
clone size: -
J gene: TRBJ1-1
CDR3 length: 14
CDR3 DNA: TGTGCCAGCAACGAGGGGCGGATGAACACTGAAGCTTTCTTT
CDR3 protein: CASNEGRMNTEAFF

D gene: -
V gene: TRBV2
clone size: once
J gene: TRBJ2-7
CDR3 length: 16
CDR3 DNA: TGTGCCAGCAGTGAAATCATAGGGCTCCAATCCTACGAGCAGTACTTC
CDR3 protein: CASSEIIGLQSYEQYF

D gene: TRBD1
V gene: TRBV2
clone size: -
J gene: TRBJ2-7
CDR3 length: 13
CDR3 DNA: TGTGCCAGCACCACTAGGGACAGCGGCGAGCAGTACTTC
CDR3 protein: CASTTRDSGEQYF

D gene: -
V gene: TRBV5-4
clone size: few
J gene: TRBJ1-1
CDR3 length: 15
CDR3 DNA: TGTGCCAGCAGCTTAGGGGCACAGGGCACTACTGAAGCTTTCTTT
CDR3 protein: CASSLGAQGTTEAFF

D gene: -
V gene: TRBV7-2
clone size: few
J gene: TRBJ1-6
CDR3 length: 15
CDR3 DNA: TGTGCCAGCCGGGCGGGCCGAGACTCAAATTCACCCCTCCACTTT
CDR3 protein: CASRAGRDSNSPLHF

D gene: -
V gene: TRBV28
clone size: -
J gene: TRBJ1-1
CDR3 length: 14
CDR3 DNA: TGTGCCAGCAGTTTTGGGGGGGAGAACACTGAAGCTTTCTTT
CDR3 protein: CASSFGGENTEAFF

D gene: TRBD1
V gene: TRBV7-9
clone size: -
J gene: TRBJ2-3
CDR3 length: 16
CDR3 DNA: TGTGCCAGCAGCTCCAGTTCGGGACAGCGCACAGATACGCAGTATTTT
CDR3 protein: CASSSSSGQRTDTQYF

D gene: -
V gene: TRBV10-3
clone size: -
J gene: TRBJ2-2
CDR3 length: 15
CDR3 DNA: TGTGCCATCAGTGAGTCCTGGGGTGTTACCGGGGAGCTGTTTTTT
CDR3 protein: CAISESWGVTGELFF

D gene: TRBD2
V gene: TRBV5-1
clone size: few
J gene: TRBJ2-7
CDR3 length: 16
CDR3 DNA: TGCGCCAGCAGCTTGGTGGGCGGGGGGTTCCTCTACGAGCAGTACTTC
CDR3 protein: CASSLVGGGFLYEQYF

D gene: -
V gene: TRBV6-4
clone size: -
J gene: TRBJ2-3
CDR3 length: 12
CDR3 DNA: TGTGCCAGCAGTGACTCAGTGAATACGCAGTATTTT
CDR3 protein: CASSDSVNTQYF

D gene: -
V gene: TRBV5-6
clone size: -
J gene: TRBJ1-6
CDR3 length: 14
CDR3 DNA: TGTGCCAGCAGCTTGACAGGGATCAATTCACCCCTCCACTTT
CDR3 protein: CASSLTGINSPLHF

D gene: -
V gene: TRBV2
clone size: -
J gene: TRBJ1-3
CDR3 length: 15
CDR3 DNA: TGTGCCAGCAGTGAGGGGGGGCCAGATGGAAACACCATATATTTT
CDR3 protein: CASSEGGPDGNTIYF

D gene: TRBD1
V gene: TRBV11-2
clone size: -
J gene: TRBJ1-2
CDR3 length: 15
CDR3 DNA: TGTGCCAGCAGCTTATTCGACAGGGCTAACTATGGCTACACCTTC
CDR3 protein: CASSLFDRANYGYTF

D gene: -
V gene: TRBV5-1
clone size: once
J gene: TRBJ2-3
CDR3 length: 15
CDR3 DNA: TGCGCCAGCAGCTTTTTCGGGGGGCGGACAGATACGCAGTATTTT
CDR3 protein: CASSFFGGRTDTQYF

D gene: -
V gene: TRBV11-2
clone size: -
J gene: TRBJ2-1
CDR3 length: 14
CDR3 DNA: TGTGCCAGCAGCTTAGCGGGCGTAAACAATGAGCAGTTCTTC
CDR3 protein: CASSLAGVNNEQFF

D gene: -
V gene: TRBV11-2
clone size: -
J gene: TRBJ2-4
CDR3 length: 15
CDR3 DNA: TGTGCCAGCAGCTTAGCCAGAATAGCCAAAAACATTCAGTACTTC
CDR3 protein: CASSLARIAKNIQYF

D gene: -
V gene: TRBV28
clone size: once
J gene: TRBJ1-1
CDR3 length: 14
CDR3 DNA: TGTGCCAGCGGGTTTGGGGGCCGGGACACTGAAGCTTTCTTT
CDR3 protein: CASGFGGRDTEAFF

D gene: -
V gene: TRBV6-1
clone size: -
J gene: TRBJ1-5
CDR3 length: 11
CDR3 DNA: TGTGCCAGCAGTGGGGGACAGCCCCAGCATTTT
CDR3 protein: CASSGGQPQHF

D gene: -
V gene: TRBV7-2
clone size: -
J gene: TRBJ1-3
CDR3 length: 14
CDR3 DNA: TGTGCCAGCAGCCCGGACATCTCTGGAAACACCATATATTTT
CDR3 protein: CASSPDISGNTIYF

D gene: -
V gene: TRBV6-4
clone size: -
J gene: TRBJ2-3
CDR3 length: 16
CDR3 DNA: TGTGCCAGCAGTGCTTTAGAACCCTGGGACACAGATACGCAGTATTTT
CDR3 protein: CASSALEPWDTDTQYF

D gene: -
V gene: TRBV5-4
clone size: -
J gene: TRBJ2-7
CDR3 length: 14
CDR3 DNA: TGTGCCAGCAGCCCTGGGGGGCAGGCCTACGAGCAGTACTTC
CDR3 protein: CASSPGGQAYEQYF